The subject of this entry is one TCR beta chain. A single count supports this clone. The specificity of this receptor is unknown. Base qualities are not provided; no much larger clone lies one nucleotide away. These data come from a study of T cell responses to AZD1222 COVID-19 vaccine (dated by TCRdb to about 2021). As for the study more broadly: AZD1222 recipients given second doses at about 4 weeks or at about 12 weeks were pooled, since spike-specific TCR depth and breadth were not found to differ between the two schedules. A total of 230 to 250 trial participants underwent TCR sequencing, of whom more than 200 had received two doses of AZD1222 and some 26 had received two doses of the MenACWY control vaccine. Enrollment into the trials was organized by age into subgroups of 18-55, 56-69 and 70-plus years, and those subgroups contained approximately 160, 26 and 62 TCR-sequenced participants, respectively.

What the authors observed across the whole study: A significant rise in spike-specific TCR breadth and depth was observed after two AZD1222 doses relative to day 0 and relative to MenACWY recipients. Participants were mostly white British, with more females than males. The authors suggested clonal diversity may have been underestimated. The whole spike protein was spanned by vaccine-associated CD4 TCRs, and dominant responses were seen in regions 160-218 and 743-854. In the small 56-69-year group, the increase in depth fell short of significance, most likely because of low power. Conclusions about previously exposed vaccinees were limited because only five to seven AZD1222 recipients were SARS-CoV-2 seropositive at baseline. Because no samples from the day 14 peak response were available, repertoires could be characterized only after the peak T cell response. Nearly half of unique spike-specific TCRs reportedly recognized epitopes outside regions mutated in the B.1.351 and B.1.1.7 variants.

The time point label on this specimen signifies: baseline before first vaccination. Samples from vaccinated people were obtained from the UK trials COV001 and COV002, which included a single-blind randomized controlled phase 2/3 trial of AZD1222 (ChAdOx1 nCoV-19) in healthy adults. For TCRbeta chain sequencing, PBMC samples were collected from trial participants at day 0 and at day 28 after the second dose. Inclusive of the bounding cysteine and phenylalanine, the CDR3 is 14 residues long. Only CDR3 DNA remains: 42 bases, in frame from the first base. The CDR3 regions of human TCRbeta chains were analyzed by immunosequencing. Per the original workflow: TCRs in the repertoires were compared against a reference library of SARS-CoV-2-specific TCRs that had been generated with the MIRA antigen-specificity platform. Breadth meant the fraction of unique TCRs that were SARS-CoV-2-associated, whereas depth meant the fraction of total T cells that were SARS-CoV-2-associated. Using the MIRA data, each spike-specific TCR was mapped to the spike region that the TCR reacts to and placed in a CD4 or CD8 class. Log10-transformed breadth and depth values were compared by one-way ANOVA with Sidak's multiple comparisons tests. Imported from immuneACCESS, the table was reduced by TCRdb to in-frame sequences with V and J called. These copies leave out some clones; in studies compared against another copy, an unresolved V gene accounts for under half, and the cause of the remainder is not known. That table gives V, J and clone size, and the DNA gave D and trimming. In all, the sample holds about 120,000 clones, and about 90% of those were seen once. Clones ranked in the top ten supply around 1.7% of the sample.

This sequence originates from an adult in good health. The rearrangement joined TRBV21-1 to TRBJ1-2; TRBD1, the table's D call, was not compared with the DNA. TRBV21-1 is a pseudogene. The sample was peripheral blood, taken on day 0 of AZD1222 vaccination. CDR3 loop: CASSSGSSDYGYTF. The nucleotide sequence is given as TGTGCCAGCAGCTCAGGGTCGAGTGACTATGGCTACACCTTC.